This T cell receptor (beta chain) was captured in a study of T cell repertoires in cytomegalovirus infection. TCRdb reprocessed the reads with MiXCR, giving one entry per CDR3 protein. The sample holds approximately 500,000 distinct CDR3 sequences, 16% seen once. In this sample, this clonotype turned up many times. CDR3 size: 14 residues. Germline CDR1 SEHNR, CDR2 FQNEAQ (reference sequence). The J segment lost 8 bases and the V segment lost 6 bases, leaving 5 bases of the junction unmatched. This chain joins TRBV7-9 and TRBJ1-6, with TRBD1 matching over 9 bases. The origin of this receptor is a human donor in good health (CMV status not recorded). Some clones in this sample may be carry-over from other donors' samples. Specimen: CD8+ T cells from PBMCs. The CDR3 region is CASRDDRGYSPLHF. Written as DNA, the CDR3 is TGTGCCAGCAGAGACGACAGGGGGTATTCACCCCTCCACTTT.